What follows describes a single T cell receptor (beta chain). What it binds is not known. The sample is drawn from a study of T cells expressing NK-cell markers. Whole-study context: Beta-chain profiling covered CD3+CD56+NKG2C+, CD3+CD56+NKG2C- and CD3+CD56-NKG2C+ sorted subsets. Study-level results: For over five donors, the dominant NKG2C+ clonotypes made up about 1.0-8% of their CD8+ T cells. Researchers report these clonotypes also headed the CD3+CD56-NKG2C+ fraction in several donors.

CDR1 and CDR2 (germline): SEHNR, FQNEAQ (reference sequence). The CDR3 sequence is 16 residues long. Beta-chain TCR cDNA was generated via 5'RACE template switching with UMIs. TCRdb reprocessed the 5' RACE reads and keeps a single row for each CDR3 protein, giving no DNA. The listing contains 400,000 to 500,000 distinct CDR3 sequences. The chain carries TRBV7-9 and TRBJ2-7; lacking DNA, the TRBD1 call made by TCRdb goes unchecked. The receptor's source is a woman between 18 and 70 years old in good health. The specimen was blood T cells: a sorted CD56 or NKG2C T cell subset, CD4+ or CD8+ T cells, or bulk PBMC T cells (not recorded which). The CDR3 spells CASSLAPGTATYEQYF.